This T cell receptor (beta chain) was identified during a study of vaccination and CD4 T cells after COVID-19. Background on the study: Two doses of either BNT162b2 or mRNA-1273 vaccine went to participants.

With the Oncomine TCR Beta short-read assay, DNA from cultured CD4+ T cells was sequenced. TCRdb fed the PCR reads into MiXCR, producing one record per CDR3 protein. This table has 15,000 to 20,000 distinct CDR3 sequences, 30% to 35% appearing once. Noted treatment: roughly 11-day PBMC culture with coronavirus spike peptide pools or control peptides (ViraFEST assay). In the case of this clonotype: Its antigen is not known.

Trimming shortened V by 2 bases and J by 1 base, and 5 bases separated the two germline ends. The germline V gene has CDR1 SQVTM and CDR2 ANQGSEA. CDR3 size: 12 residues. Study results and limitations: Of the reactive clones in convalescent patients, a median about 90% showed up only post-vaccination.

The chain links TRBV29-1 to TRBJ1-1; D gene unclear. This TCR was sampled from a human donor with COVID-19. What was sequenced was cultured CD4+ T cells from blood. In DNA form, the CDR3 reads TGCAGCGTTGAACCTAGGAACACTGAAGCTTTCTTT. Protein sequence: CSVEPRNTEAFF.